Reported below is one TCR beta chain. These data are taken from a study of blood T cell repertoires in COVID-19. The wider study: Acute and convalescent COVID-19 samples came from the United States, Italy and Spain. PBMCs, B-cell-depleted T cells, or T cells were the source of the cDNA or gDNA that made up the material.

Original handling: Quantification of nucleated cells was approximated via reference gene primer amplification. The data were produced by immunoSEQ multiplex PCR, yet TCRdb's version contains in-frame clones alone and is incomplete. From that table come the V and J calls and clone size; the DNA was used to work out D and trimming. The table records 110,000 or so clones, approximately 80% of them present only once. The clonotype was recovered from a woman between 45 and 60 years old with acute or convalescent COVID-19. The sample comprised peripheral blood.

The CDR3 DNA sequence: TGTGCCAGCAGCGTAGCCTCCTCTCAGTATTCACCCCTCCACTTT. Protein: CASSVASSQYSPLHF. V is TRBV9 and J is TRBJ1-6; D not resolved. Germline V gene data show CDR1 as SGDLS and CDR2 as YYNGEE. Trimming stripped 0 bases from V and 8 bases from J, with 12 bases between. This CDR3 region has 15 residues.